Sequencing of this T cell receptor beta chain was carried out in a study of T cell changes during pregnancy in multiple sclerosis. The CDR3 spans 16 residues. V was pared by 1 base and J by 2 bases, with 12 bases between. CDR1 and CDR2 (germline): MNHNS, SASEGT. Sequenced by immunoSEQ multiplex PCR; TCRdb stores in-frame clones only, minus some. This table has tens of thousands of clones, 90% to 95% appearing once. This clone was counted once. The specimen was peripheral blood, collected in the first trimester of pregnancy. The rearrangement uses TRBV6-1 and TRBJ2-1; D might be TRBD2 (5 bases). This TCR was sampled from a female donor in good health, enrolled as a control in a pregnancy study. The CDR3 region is CASSEVDSAPYNEQFF. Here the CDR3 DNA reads TGTGCCAGCAGTGAAGTTGATAGCGCACCCTACAATGAGCAGTTCTTC.